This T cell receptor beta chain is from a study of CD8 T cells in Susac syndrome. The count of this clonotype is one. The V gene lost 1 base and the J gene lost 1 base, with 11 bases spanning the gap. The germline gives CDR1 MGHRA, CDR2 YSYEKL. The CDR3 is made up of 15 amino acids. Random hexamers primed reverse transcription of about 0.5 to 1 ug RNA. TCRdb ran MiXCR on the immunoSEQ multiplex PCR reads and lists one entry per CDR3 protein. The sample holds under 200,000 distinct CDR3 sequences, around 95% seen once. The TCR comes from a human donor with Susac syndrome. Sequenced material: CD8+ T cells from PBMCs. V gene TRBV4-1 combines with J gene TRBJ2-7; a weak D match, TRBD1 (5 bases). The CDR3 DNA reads TGCGCCAGCAGCCAAGTTTTGACAGAATCCTACGAGCAGTACTTC. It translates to CASSQVLTESYEQYF.